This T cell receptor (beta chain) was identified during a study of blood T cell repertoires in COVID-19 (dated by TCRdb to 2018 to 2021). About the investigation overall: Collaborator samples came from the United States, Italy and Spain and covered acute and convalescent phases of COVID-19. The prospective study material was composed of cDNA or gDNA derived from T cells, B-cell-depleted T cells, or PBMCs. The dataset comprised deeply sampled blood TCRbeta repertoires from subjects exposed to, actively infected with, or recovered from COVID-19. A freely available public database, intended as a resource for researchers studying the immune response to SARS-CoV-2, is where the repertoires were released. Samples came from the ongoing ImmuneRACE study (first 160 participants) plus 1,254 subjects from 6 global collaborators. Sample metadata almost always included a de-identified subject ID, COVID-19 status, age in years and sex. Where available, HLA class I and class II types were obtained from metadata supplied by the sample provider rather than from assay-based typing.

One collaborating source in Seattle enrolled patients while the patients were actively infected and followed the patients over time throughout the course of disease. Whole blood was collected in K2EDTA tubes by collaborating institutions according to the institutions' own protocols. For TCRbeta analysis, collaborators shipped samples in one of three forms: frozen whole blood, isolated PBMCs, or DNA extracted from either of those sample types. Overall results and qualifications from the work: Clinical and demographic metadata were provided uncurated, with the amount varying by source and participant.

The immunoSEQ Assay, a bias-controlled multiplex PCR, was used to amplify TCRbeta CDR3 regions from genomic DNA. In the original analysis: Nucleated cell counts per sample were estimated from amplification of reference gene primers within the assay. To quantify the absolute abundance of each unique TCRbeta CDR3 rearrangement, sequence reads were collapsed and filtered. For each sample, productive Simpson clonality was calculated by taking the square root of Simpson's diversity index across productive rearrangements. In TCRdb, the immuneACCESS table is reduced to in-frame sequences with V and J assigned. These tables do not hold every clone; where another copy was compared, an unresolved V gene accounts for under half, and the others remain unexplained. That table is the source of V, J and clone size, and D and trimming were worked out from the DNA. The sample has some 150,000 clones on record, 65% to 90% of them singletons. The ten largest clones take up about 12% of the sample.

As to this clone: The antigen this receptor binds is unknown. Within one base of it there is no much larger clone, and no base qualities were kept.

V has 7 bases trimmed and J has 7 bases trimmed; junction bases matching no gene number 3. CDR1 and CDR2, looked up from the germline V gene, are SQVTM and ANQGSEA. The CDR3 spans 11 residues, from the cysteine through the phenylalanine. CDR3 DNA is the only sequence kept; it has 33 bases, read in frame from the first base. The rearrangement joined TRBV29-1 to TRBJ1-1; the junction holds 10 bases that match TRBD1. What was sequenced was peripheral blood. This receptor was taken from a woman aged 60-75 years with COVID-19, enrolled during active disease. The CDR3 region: CSGGTGDEAFF. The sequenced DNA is TGCAGCGGGGGGACAGGGGATGAAGCTTTCTTT.